The source of this TCR beta chain is a study of cytomegalovirus exposure and HLA in healthy donors. Whole-study findings and limits: Most sequenced TCRs were rare (though some public TCRs occurred in many donors). Some V segments could not be told apart, so they were left out, TRBV6-2 and TRBV6-3 among them. Later work associated roughly 15,000 TCR beta sequences with HLA alleles at 0.05 false discovery rate. Rates of TCR association differed by HLA locus in a later analysis, with DRB1 highest and HLA-C lowest.

Of note for this clone: The antigen is not known.

The CDR3 covers 19 residues. The germline gives CDR1 WSHSY, CDR2 SAAADI. V shed 3 bases and J 0 bases; nucleotides not matched to a gene: 12. It was with 60 Vbeta and 13 Jbeta primers that the PCR ran. TCRdb's copy holds only in-frame clones and misses some; the assay was immunoSEQ multiplex PCR. The sample lists roughly 200,000 clones; around 77% were seen once. This clonotype was obtained from a woman aged 25-40 years in good health and CMV-seronegative. Sequenced input: PBMCs. The chain couples TRBV10-2 to TRBJ2-3, with 10 bases that match TRBD2. The CDR3 is CASSDPAGGWGTSTDTQYF. CDR3 nucleotide sequence: TGCGCCAGCAGTGATCCAGCGGGGGGGTGGGGTACTAGCACAGATACGCAGTATTTT.